One and the same sample provided the 21 T cell receptor beta chains below, sequenced in a study of T cell responses to AZD1222 COVID-19 vaccine. The table came from immunoSEQ multiplex PCR; TCRdb's copy has only in-frame clones and leaves some out. This repertoire shows more than 95,000 clones, around nine tenths found once; its top ten account for 7.5%. The input for sequencing was peripheral blood, taken on day 0 of AZD1222 vaccination. The receptor source for this set is an adult in good health.

This clone was recorded only once. The rearrangement joins TRBV5-1 to TRBJ1-2; 7 bases match TRBD1. The V gene end was trimmed by 3 bases and the J gene end by 4 bases; junction bases not matched to a gene: 6. This CDR3 comprises 14 residues. CDR1 and CDR2 (germline): SGHRS, YFSETQ. CDR3 nucleotides: TGCGCCAGCAGCTCCGGACAGGACGTCTATGGCTACACCTTC. Translation: CASSSGQDVYGYTF.

The chain joins TRBV19 to TRBJ2-1, with no clear D. CDR1 is LNHDA and CDR2 is SQIVND in the germline V gene (reference sequence). The length of the CDR3 is 15 residues. Trimming left V 8 bases short and J 3 bases short, with 17 bases between. CDR3 loop: CASAPLASHYNEQFF. The CDR3, as DNA: TGTGCCAGTGCACCTTTGGCATCCCACTACAATGAGCAGTTCTTC.

The genes are TRBV7-9 and TRBJ2-4; D unresolved. The CDR3 runs 13 residues. CDR1 SEHNR and CDR2 FQNEAQ come from the germline V gene (reference sequence). V was cut by 7 bases and J by 1 base, with 8 bases left in between. Written as DNA, the CDR3 is TGTGCCAGCACCCCTTCGGCCAAAAACATTCAGTACTTC. Its protein is CASTPSAKNIQYF.

The gene calls are TRBV7-2 and TRBJ1-5, with D perhaps TRBD1 (6 bases). The CDR3 has 15 amino acids. V gave up 3 bases and J gave up 6 bases, with 15 bases separating them. Looked up from germline, CDR1 is SGHTA and CDR2 is FQGNSA. CDR3 loop: CASSLYRAVGQPQHF. The DNA of the CDR3 is TGTGCCAGCAGCTTGTACAGGGCGGTAGGTCAGCCCCAGCATTTT.

This clone turned up a few times. Within the sample, other DNA sequences also encode this same CDR3. The J gene is TRBJ2-3, the V gene TRBV4-2, with unresolved D. This CDR3 comprises 14 residues. CDR1 is LGHNA, CDR2 YNFKEQ, per germline. V was cut by 0 bases and J by 0 bases, with 4 bases left in between. CDR3 loop: CASSQDGSTDTQYF. DNA of the CDR3: TGTGCCAGCAGCCAAGATGGGAGCACAGATACGCAGTATTTT.

The genes are TRBV5-4 and TRBJ1-2, with a weak D call TRBD1 (6 bases). V was cut by 4 bases and J by 6 bases, with 13 bases left in between. Germline V lookup: CDR1 SGHNT, CDR2 YYREEE (reference sequence). The CDR3 sequence is 13 residues long. This chain's CDR3 is CASSPDRYHGYTF. The DNA of the CDR3 is TGTGCCAGCAGCCCAGACAGGTATCATGGCTACACCTTC. Full variable domain (remainder filled in from reference TRBV5-4 and TRBJ1-2): ETGVTQSPTHLIKTRGQQVTLRCSSQSGHNTVSWYQQALGQGPQFIFQYYREEENGRGNFPPRFSGLQFPNYSSELNVNALELDDSALYLCASSPDRYHGYTFGSGTRLTVV.

The J gene is TRBJ2-5, the V gene TRBV6-2 or TRBV6-3; 7 bases agree with TRBD1. The V segment lost 5 bases and the J segment 7 bases; nucleotides outside the gene matches: 10. This CDR3 is built from 14 residues. CDR1 is MNHEY, CDR2 SVGEGT, per germline. The DNA for the CDR3 is TGTGCCAGCAGTCTAGACAGGGATGGGTCGACCCAGTACTTC. As protein: CASSLDRDGSTQYF.

This chain links TRBV25-1 with TRBJ1-1; D ambiguous. CDR3 length: 14 residues. Trimming took off 3 bases at V and 6 bases at J, with 14 bases between the two ends. CDR1 MGHDK and CDR2 SYGVNS come from the germline V gene. The CDR3 protein is CASSDVQRQAEAFF. DNA of the CDR3: TGTGCCAGCAGTGACGTCCAAAGGCAGGCTGAAGCTTTCTTT.

The genes are TRBV5-1 and TRBJ2-5, with TRBD2 identical over 9 bases. The CDR3 is 14 amino acids. The V segment lost 5 bases and the J segment 1 base; nucleotides outside the gene matches: 3. CDR1 and CDR2 from the germline V gene are SGHRS and YFSETQ. The CDR3 nucleotides read TGCGCCAGCAGGGAGACTAGCGGCCAAGAGACCCAGTACTTC. Encoded protein: CASRETSGQETQYF.

The rearrangement joins TRBV11-1 to TRBJ2-3, with 12 nucleotides matching TRBD2. The germline V gene encodes CDR1 SGHAT and CDR2 FQDESV (reference sequence). The CDR3 sequence is 16 residues long. The trim removed 3 bases at V and 2 bases at J, leaving 3 bases unmatched. The CDR3 nucleotides read TGTGCCAGCAGCTTCCTAGCGGGAGGGTTCACAGATACGCAGTATTTT. It codes for CASSFLAGGFTDTQYF. Full variable domain (outside the CDR3, taken from reference TRBV11-1 and TRBJ2-3): EAEVAQSPRYKITEKSQAVAFWCDPISGHATLYWYRQILGQGPELLVQFQDESVVDDSQLPKDRFSAERLKGVDSTLKIQPAELGDSAMYLCASSFLAGGFTDTQYFGPGTRLTVL.

This rearrangement joins TRBV19 to TRBJ1-1, with 10 bases aligning to TRBD1. J was trimmed by 3 bases and V by 1 base; bases with no gene match: 5. Germline lookup yields CDR1 LNHDA and CDR2 SQIVND (reference sequence). The CDR3 is made up of 16 amino acids. In nucleotides, the CDR3 is TGTGCCAGTAGTATAGGGGACAGGGGCTGGTACACTGAAGCTTTCTTT. This encodes CASSIGDRGWYTEAFF.

This chain joins TRBV11-2 and TRBJ1-4; a weak D match, TRBD1 (6 bases). The CDR3 extends over 16 amino acids. Trimming stripped 6 bases from V and 0 bases from J, with 14 bases between. Per germline, CDR1 SGHAT and CDR2 FQNNGV. This chain's CDR3 is CASRLQGTATNEKLFF. The CDR3 nucleotides are TGTGCCAGCAGACTACAGGGTACTGCAACTAATGAAAAACTGTTTTTT.

This rearrangement joins TRBV7-2 to TRBJ1-1; maybe TRBD1 (5 bases). Germline lookup yields CDR1 SGHTA and CDR2 FQGNSA. V was trimmed by 2 bases and J by 2 bases, leaving 9 bases between them. This CDR3 region has 14 residues. CDR3 coding DNA: TGTGCCAGCAGCTTACCAGGGTTAAACACTGAAGCTTTCTTT. This sequence encodes CASSLPGLNTEAFF. The entire variable domain, with the rest obtained from reference TRBV7-2 and TRBJ1-1, is as follows: GAGVSQSPSNKVTEKGKDVELRCDPISGHTALYWYRQSLGQGLEFLIYFQGNSAPDKSGLPSDRFSAERTGGSVSTLTIQRTQQEDSAVYLCASSLPGLNTEAFFGQGTRLTVV.

The chain combines TRBV7-2 with TRBJ1-2, with D unresolved. Germline V CDR1 and CDR2: SGHTA, FQGNSA. Trimming shortened V by 1 base and J by 2 bases, and 8 bases separated the two germline ends. The CDR3 totals 14 residues. CDR3 sequence reads: CASSLGRMNYGYTF. CDR3 DNA sequence: TGTGCCAGCAGCTTAGGTAGGATGAACTATGGCTACACCTTC.

This chain joins TRBV9 and TRBJ2-1, with D possibly matching TRBD1 (6 bases). The CDR3 loop spans 15 amino acids. The V gene lost 2 bases and the J gene lost 4 bases, with 13 bases spanning the gap. Germline V CDR1 and CDR2: SGDLS, YYNGEE. CDR3 in DNA: TGTGCCAGCAGCGTCTCCCAGGACAGATACAATGAGCAGTTCTTC. Its protein product is CASSVSQDRYNEQFF.

This chain links TRBV5-6 with TRBJ1-1; unclear D gene. With 0 bases removed from V and 8 bases from J, the gap between germline ends came to 5 bases. The germline gives CDR1 SGHDT, CDR2 YYEEEE. The length of the CDR3 is 11 residues. DNA of the CDR3: TGTGCCAGCAGCTTGGGCAGAGAAGCTTTCTTT. This encodes CASSLGREAFF.

The chain links TRBV3-1 (or the pseudogene TRBV3-2) to TRBJ1-2; D perhaps matches TRBD1 (5 bases). Germline assignment: CDR1 LGHDT and CDR2 YNNKEL (reference sequence). This CDR3 has 17 residues. Trimming pared 8 bases from V and 6 bases from J, leaving 28 bases between. The CDR3 DNA sequence: TGTGCCAGCCTCGGTGGGAGGTGGGGGGATCTGAACGATGGCTACACCTTC. The encoded protein is CASLGGRWGDLNDGYTF.

The chain joins TRBV5-1 to TRBJ1-4; the D gene is possibly TRBD1 (6 bases). The germline gives CDR1 SGHRS, CDR2 YFSETQ. The CDR3 sequence is 14 residues long. Deletions cut 4 bases from V and 2 bases from J, with 9 bases between. The CDR3 coding sequence is TGCGCCAGCAGCCTGGACAGTACTAATGAAAAACTGTTTTTT. It specifies CASSLDSTNEKLFF.

In DNA form, the CDR3 reads TGCAGCGTTGAGCTCCAGGGAGCAGATACGCAGTATTTT. Protein: CSVELQGADTQYF. The chain couples TRBV29-1 to TRBJ2-3; TRBD1 or TRBD2 may be the D gene (5 bases each). The length of the CDR3 is 13 residues. Germline V gene lookup returns CDR1 SQVTM and CDR2 ANQGSEA. V was trimmed by 3 bases and J by 4 bases, leaving 11 bases between them.

This chain joins TRBV5-1 and TRBJ2-7; the match to TRBD1 covers 9 bases. V was clipped by 3 bases and J by 7 bases; unmatched bases: 5. Per the germline V gene, CDR1 is SGHRS and CDR2 is YFSETQ. CDR3 length: 13 amino acids. This chain's CDR3 is CASSSQTGGEQYF. CDR3 nucleotides: TGCGCCAGCAGCTCCCAGACAGGGGGAGAGCAGTACTTC. Full variable domain (remainder filled in from reference TRBV5-1 and TRBJ2-7): KAGVTQTPRYLIKTRGQQVTLSCSPISGHRSVSWYQQTPGQGLQFLFEYFSETQRNKGNFPGRFSGRQFSNSRSEMNVSTLELGDSALYLCASSSQTGGEQYFGPGTRLTVT.

The J gene is TRBJ2-5, the V gene TRBV19; D gene uncertain. Looked up from germline, CDR1 is LNHDA and CDR2 is SQIVND (reference sequence). Trimming cost V 1 base and J 0 bases, with 6 bases left between them. This CDR3 contains 14 residues. In DNA form, the CDR3 reads TGTGCCAGTAGTATAGGGGGAAACCAAGAGACCCAGTACTTC. This encodes CASSIGGNQETQYF.